The 10 T cell receptor beta chains presented below share a single source sample, sequenced in a study of T cell responses to AZD1222 COVID-19 vaccine listed by TCRdb under 2021. The time point label, read with the paper, signifies: about 28 days (+/-7) after the second vaccine dose. The library was produced with the immunoSEQ multiplex PCR assay. TCRdb obtained this table from immuneACCESS and retained in-frame rearrangements with V and J assigned. These tables miss some clones; where compared with another copy, unresolved V genes account for less than half of the shortfall, and the remainder is unexplained. The sample table records approximately 110,000 clones; about 89% of these occur just once. The ten top clones hold about 4% of the sample. Sample: peripheral blood, taken 28 days after the second AZD1222 dose. The receptors were gathered from an adult who received the AZD1222 COVID-19 vaccine.

The chain couples TRBV2 to TRBJ2-7, with 7 nucleotides matching TRBD2. The CDR3 has 14 amino acids. V trimming: 6 bases; J trimming: 7 bases; junction bases outside the gene matches: 12. CDR1 and CDR2 (germline): SNHLY, FYNNEI. This chain's CDR3 is CASRSWGGPGEQYF. The CDR3 DNA follows: TGTGCCAGCAGATCCTGGGGAGGGCCAGGGGAGCAGTACTTC.

V usage is TRBV9 and J usage is TRBJ1-2; TRBD1 matches at 9 bases. The germline gives CDR1 SGDLS, CDR2 YYNGEE. The ends lost 3 bases at V and 4 bases at J; junction bases unmatched: 10. This CDR3 is built from 16 residues. The CDR3 protein is CASSGINRGRGYGYTF. The CDR3 DNA is TGTGCCAGCAGCGGGATCAACAGGGGGCGCGGCTATGGCTACACCTTC.

The gene calls are TRBV5-1 and TRBJ1-1; D gene ambiguous. CDR3 size: 14 residues. V was shortened by 0 bases and J by 5 bases, with 11 bases between the two germline ends. Germline CDR1 SGHRS, CDR2 YFSETQ. CDR3 residues: CASSLEAGKTEAFF. The DNA of the CDR3 is TGCGCCAGCAGCTTGGAGGCGGGAAAGACTGAAGCTTTCTTT.

This chain connects TRBV7-9 to TRBJ1-2, with TRBD1 as a possible D gene (6 bases). Germline V gene lookup returns CDR1 SEHNR and CDR2 FQNEAQ (reference sequence). The CDR3 is made up of 15 amino acids. The germline V and J ends were trimmed by 5 bases and 1 base, with 14 bases remaining between them. CDR3 coding DNA: TGTGCCAGCAGCCCAGGGGAGTGGGATAACTATGGCTACACCTTC. Residues: CASSPGEWDNYGYTF.

The chain joins TRBV7-2 to TRBJ2-1; 7 bases line up with TRBD2. The junction had 10 bases not matched to a gene; V was cut back by 2 bases and J by 9 bases. This CDR3 is built from 15 residues. Germline CDR1 and CDR2: SGHTA and FQGNSA. The CDR3 protein is CASSLYDSGRSEQFF. The CDR3 bases are TGTGCCAGCAGCTTATATGATTCCGGGAGGTCTGAGCAGTTCTTC.

The V gene is TRBV19, the J gene TRBJ1-2, with 10 bases lining up with TRBD1. Germline V lookup: CDR1 LNHDA, CDR2 SQIVND (reference sequence). After removal of 10 bases from V and 6 bases from J, the junction contained 11 bases not matched to a gene. The CDR3 runs to 14 residues. CDR3 protein: CATQGDRGQNGYTF. The CDR3 coding sequence is TGTGCCACCCAAGGCGACAGGGGGCAAAATGGCTACACCTTC.

The CDR3 sequence is CASSSRLAGRETQYF. The CDR3 region has the DNA TGTGCCAGCAGTTCTCGACTAGCGGGACGGGAGACCCAGTACTTC. This sequence joins TRBV28 and TRBJ2-5; 11 positions agree with TRBD2. V gave up 4 bases and J gave up 5 bases; unmatched junction bases: 6. The germline V gene has CDR1 MDHEN and CDR2 SYDVKM. CDR3 size: 15 residues.

The chain is built from TRBV6-6 and TRBJ2-1, with D uncertain. Trimming removed 3 bases from V and 6 bases from J, with 15 bases in between. Germline CDR1 reads MNHNY; CDR2 reads SVGAGI (reference sequence). CDR3 length: 15 residues. This CDR3 reads CASSYNRPTSNEQFF. CDR3 nucleotide sequence: TGTGCCAGCAGTTATAATAGACCCACCTCCAATGAGCAGTTCTTC.

The chain has TRBV6-5 and TRBJ1-2; 9 bases match TRBD1. The germline V gene encodes CDR1 MNHEY and CDR2 SVGAGI. The CDR3 totals 13 residues. With 6 bases clipped from V and 5 bases from J, the junction kept 4 bases outside the gene matches. CDR3 sequence: CASRWDREYGYTF. The CDR3 region has the DNA TGTGCCAGCAGATGGGACAGGGAATATGGCTACACCTTC.

The chain is built from TRBV18 and TRBJ2-7, with D perhaps given as TRBD1 or TRBD2 (5 bases each). Trimming cost V 6 bases and J 5 bases, with 14 bases left between them. CDR1 KGHSH and CDR2 LQKENI come from the germline V gene. The CDR3 has 13 residues. The CDR3 here is CASSRDPGDEQYF. In DNA form, the CDR3 reads TGTGCCAGCTCCCGGGACCCGGGCGACGAGCAGTACTTC.